A single sample is the source of the 25 T cell receptor beta chains below, sequenced in a study of blood T cell repertoires in COVID-19. TCRdb keeps only in-frame clones here, not all; method: immunoSEQ multiplex PCR. The profile shows more than 60,000 clones, under 95% of them singletons. Sequenced input: peripheral blood. The receptors were gathered from a human donor in a cohort sampled during active COVID-19.

The chain uses TRBV5-1 and TRBJ2-2; D not certain. Germline V gives CDR1 SGHRS, CDR2 YFSETQ. V was trimmed by 0 bases and J by 4 bases, leaving 10 bases between them. This CDR3 has 15 amino acids. CDR3 sequence: CASSLVGLRTGELFF. The CDR3 bases are TGCGCCAGCAGCTTGGTGGGCCTACGCACCGGGGAGCTGTTTTTT. Looking up the rest from reference TRBV5-1 and TRBJ2-2 gives the full variable domain: KAGVTQTPRYLIKTRGQQVTLSCSPISGHRSVSWYQQTPGQGLQFLFEYFSETQRNKGNFPGRFSGRQFSNSRSEMNVSTLELGDSALYLCASSLVGLRTGELFFGEGSRLTVL.

J is TRBJ1-1 and V is TRBV12-3 or TRBV12-4, with D tentatively TRBD1 (5 bases). The CDR3 has 13 amino acids. V lost 6 bases and J lost 1, with 9 bases in between. CDR3 nucleotides: TGTGCCAGCAGATTCGGGGGGAACACTGAAGCTTTCTTT. This sequence encodes CASRFGGNTEAFF.

V is TRBV12-5 and J is TRBJ2-1, with 8 bases matching TRBD2. The junction had 16 bases not matched to a gene; V was cut back by 7 bases and J by 2 bases. The CDR3 sequence is 18 residues long. CDR1 is LGHNT, CDR2 FRNRAP, per germline. This chain's CDR3 is CASAFASSGWTPYNEQFF. Written as DNA, the CDR3 is TGTGCTAGTGCCTTCGCTTCTAGCGGGTGGACCCCCTACAATGAGCAGTTCTTC.

The gene calls are TRBV10-3 and TRBJ2-5, with D maybe TRBD2 (7 bases). CDR3 length: 14 residues. Looked up from germline, CDR1 is ENHRY and CDR2 is SYGVKD. V lost 6 bases and J lost 5, with 16 bases in between. The CDR3 loop reads CAISEGGAEETQYF. The CDR3 DNA sequence: TGTGCCATCAGCGAGGGGGGGGCCGAGGAGACCCAGTACTTC.

This chain's CDR3 is CASSEWGSGGGQETQYF. The CDR3 DNA reads TGTGCCAGCAGTGAATGGGGTAGCGGGGGGGGCCAAGAGACCCAGTACTTC. V usage is TRBV6-1 and J usage is TRBJ2-5; the match to TRBD2 covers 11 bases. CDR1 is MNHNS and CDR2 is SASEGT in the germline V gene. The CDR3 has 17 residues. V dropped 2 bases and J dropped 1; count of bases not matched to a gene: 6.

This chain links TRBV14 with TRBJ2-5; 8 bases agree with TRBD2. CDR3 length: 16 residues. Trimming at V came to 0 bases and at J to 5 bases, leaving 8 bases not matched to a gene. Germline-derived CDR1 and CDR2 are SGHDN and FVKESK. CDR3 amino acids: CASSQEWRGAWETQYF. CDR3 sequence (DNA): TGTGCCAGCAGCCAAGAATGGCGGGGGGCCTGGGAGACCCAGTACTTC.

This clone was observed once. This chain links TRBV25-1 with TRBJ1-1; 7 bases are shared with TRBD1. V dropped 10 bases and J dropped 4; count of bases not matched to a gene: 6. The CDR3 runs to 12 residues. Germline assignment: CDR1 MGHDK and CDR2 SYGVNS. The CDR3 loop is CATKGTVTEAFF. CDR3 nucleotides: TGTGCCACAAAAGGGACAGTCACTGAAGCTTTCTTT.

The gene calls are TRBV4-1 and TRBJ1-2, with 9 bases aligning to TRBD1. Trimming cost V 0 bases and J 1 base; bases outside gene matches: 3. The CDR3 has 16 residues. Per germline, CDR1 MGHRA and CDR2 YSYEKL. CDR3: CASSQETGGLNYGYTF. In nucleotides, the CDR3 is TGCGCCAGCAGCCAAGAAACAGGGGGCCTTAACTATGGCTACACCTTC.

This chain links TRBV18 with TRBJ2-7; 12 bases are a match to TRBD1. This CDR3 is built from 17 residues. V was clipped by 0 bases and J by 5 bases; unmatched bases: 8. The germline gives CDR1 KGHSH, CDR2 LQKENI. The CDR3 reads CASSPPTPGQGAHEQYF. The CDR3 DNA follows: TGTGCCAGCTCACCACCGACCCCGGGACAGGGGGCCCACGAGCAGTACTTC.

The chain couples TRBV7-2 to TRBJ2-4; D unclear. From germline, CDR1 is SGHTA and CDR2 FQGNSA. Trimming removed 2 bases from V and 6 bases from J, with 2 bases in between. The CDR3 sequence is 11 residues long. The CDR3 nucleotides are TGTGCCAGCAGCTTACGAAACATTCAGTACTTC. Its protein is CASSLRNIQYF.

V is TRBV4-1 and J is TRBJ2-3; 9 bases line up with TRBD1. Trimming took 2 bases from V and 4 from J; bases not matched to a gene: 7. Germline-derived CDR1 and CDR2 are MGHRA and YSYEKL. This CDR3 has 16 amino acids. The CDR3 coding sequence is TGCGCCAGCAGCCAACAACAGGGGGCTCTGGCAGATACGCAGTATTTT. It yields the protein CASSQQQGALADTQYF.

The chain couples TRBV3-1 (or the pseudogene TRBV3-2) to TRBJ2-3, with TRBD2 matching over 9 bases. Looked up from germline, CDR1 is LGHDT and CDR2 is YNNKEL (reference sequence). V was clipped by 6 bases and J by 7 bases; unmatched bases: 8. The CDR3 consists of 14 residues. CDR3 in DNA: TGTGCCAGCAGTATAGCGGGGGAGATTAATACGCAGTATTTT. It is translated as CASSIAGEINTQYF.

V gene TRBV5-1 combines with J gene TRBJ1-1; the D gene is possibly TRBD1 (5 bases). The length of the CDR3 is 15 residues. CDR1 is SGHRS and CDR2 is YFSETQ in the germline V gene. V lost 3 bases to trimming and J lost 3 bases, with 15 bases between them. The CDR3 is CASSSMRGGDTEAFF. The CDR3 DNA reads TGCGCCAGCAGCTCCATGCGGGGCGGGGACACTGAAGCTTTCTTT.

In DNA, the CDR3 is TGCGCCAGCAGCGGTGGACTAGCGGGGGGAGACAATGAGCAGTTCTTC. It encodes CASSGGLAGGDNEQFF. The V and J genes are TRBV10-1 and TRBJ2-1, with 14 nucleotides matching TRBD2. Trimming took 6 bases from V and 5 from J; bases not matched to a gene: 6. This CDR3 is 16 amino acids long. Germline CDR1 and CDR2: WNHNN and SYGVQD (reference sequence).

This chain links TRBV19 with TRBJ1-5; 7 nucleotides match TRBD1. This CDR3 has 17 amino acids. Germline-derived CDR1 and CDR2 are LNHDA and SQIVND (reference sequence). Trimming at V came to 9 bases and at J to 5 bases, leaving 19 bases not matched to a gene. In nucleotides, the CDR3 is TGTGCCAGCGGACAGGAGAAGGGGTTCCCCGGACATCAGCCCCAGCATTTT. The encoded protein is CASGQEKGFPGHQPQHF.

This chain joins TRBV10-3 and TRBJ2-5; D is undetermined. Germline V gene sequence: CDR1 ENHRY, CDR2 SYGVKD. CDR3 size: 12 residues. V was clipped by 4 bases and J by 2 bases, with 5 bases between them. The CDR3 region is CAISAGQETQYF. In DNA, the CDR3 is TGTGCCATCAGTGCCGGGCAAGAGACCCAGTACTTC.

The chain recombines TRBV6-5 with TRBJ1-3; 10 nucleotides align to TRBD1. Germline CDR1 is MNHEY and CDR2 is SVGAGI. J lost 2 bases, V lost 6 bases, and 4 bases had no gene match. The CDR3 covers 15 residues. CDR3 in amino acids: CASSRTGGTGNTIYF. DNA for the CDR3: TGTGCCAGCAGCCGGACAGGGGGAACTGGAAACACCATATATTTT.

The rearrangement joins TRBV11-3 to TRBJ2-2; maybe TRBD1 (6 bases). The CDR3 is 14 residues long. CDR1 is SGHNT, CDR2 YENEEA, per germline. Trimming removed 0 bases at V and 6 bases at J, with 8 bases between. CDR3 protein: CASSLDGQPGELFF. CDR3 nucleotides: TGTGCCAGCAGCTTAGACGGACAGCCCGGGGAGCTGTTTTTT. Filled out from reference TRBV11-3 and TRBJ2-2, the complete variable domain reads EAGVVQSPRYKIIEKKQPVAFWCNPISGHNTLYWYLQNLGQGPELLIRYENEEAVDDSQLPKDRFSAERLKGVDSTLKIQPAELGDSAVYLCASSLDGQPGELFFGEGSRLTVL.

The chain recombines TRBV4-3 with TRBJ2-7, with a possible D match to TRBD1 (6 bases). V was shortened by 6 bases and J by 4 bases, with 13 bases between the two germline ends. Germline V CDR1 and CDR2: LGHNA, YSLEER. The CDR3 contains 13 residues. CDR3 protein: CASSRDRFYEQYF. CDR3 bases: TGCGCCAGCAGTCGCGACAGGTTTTACGAGCAGTACTTC.

This chain links TRBV18 with TRBJ2-2; no firm D call. Germline CDR1 reads KGHSH; CDR2 reads LQKENI. The CDR3 is 16 residues long. V lost 6 bases and J 1 base, leaving 15 bases between the germline ends. DNA of the CDR3: TGTGCCAGCTCTACACCCTTTGACAAGAACACCGGGGAGCTGTTTTTT. The encoded protein is CASSTPFDKNTGELFF.

The gene calls are TRBV13 and TRBJ1-2; D remains ambiguous. CDR1 is PRHDT, CDR2 FYEKMQ, per germline (reference sequence). With 4 bases removed from V and 4 bases from J, the gap between germline ends came to 7 bases. The CDR3 runs to 12 residues. Written as DNA, the CDR3 is TGTGCCAGCAGCTCGGGATCCTATGGCTACACCTTC. It is translated as CASSSGSYGYTF.

The chain employs TRBV6-6 and TRBJ1-2; 11 bases match TRBD1. Unmatched junction bases numbered 14, after V lost 7 bases and J lost 7 bases. The CDR3 totals 16 residues. Germline CDR1 reads MNHNY; CDR2 reads SVGAGI (reference sequence). The CDR3: CASTSPRGQGAGGYTF. The CDR3 DNA follows: TGTGCCAGCACCTCGCCGCGAGGACAGGGGGCGGGTGGCTACACCTTC.

This chain connects TRBV10-3 to TRBJ2-7, with D perhaps TRBD1 (5 bases). Trimming removed 6 bases at V and 1 base at J, with 7 bases between. Germline CDR1 ENHRY, CDR2 SYGVKD. The CDR3 totals 12 residues. This chain's CDR3 is CAISTGSYEQYF. The DNA for the CDR3 is TGTGCCATCAGCACAGGATCCTACGAGCAGTACTTC.

The chain links TRBV24-1 to TRBJ1-2, with 8 bases fitting TRBD1. After removal of 4 bases from V and 7 bases from J, the junction contained 7 bases not matched to a gene. The germline gives CDR1 KGHDR, CDR2 SFDVKD. This CDR3 region has 14 residues. The CDR3 loop is CATSDSDRVGGYTF. The CDR3 nucleotides are TGTGCCACCAGTGACTCGGACAGGGTTGGTGGCTACACCTTC.

A single count supports this clone. V is TRBV25-1 and J is TRBJ1-1; D may be TRBD1 (5 bases). Germline V gene sequence: CDR1 MGHDK, CDR2 SYGVNS. With 6 bases removed from V and 4 bases from J, the gap between germline ends came to 18 bases. This CDR3 has 15 residues. CDR3 nucleotide sequence: TGTGCCAGCAGAAGGGCGTCAGGGTTTTTCACTGAAGCTTTCTTT. This sequence encodes CASRRASGFFTEAFF.